This T cell receptor (beta chain) was profiled in a study of blood T cell repertoires in COVID-19 (dated by TCRdb to about 2020). In the study overall: Samples covering the acute and convalescent phases of COVID-19 were provided by collaborators in the United States, Italy and Spain. The samples were drawn from the first 160 participants of the ongoing ImmuneRACE study and from over 950 subjects provided by 6 global collaborators. Subjects who had been exposed to COVID-19, were actively infected with it, or had recovered from it provided the deeply sampled blood TCRbeta repertoires that made up the dataset. The prospective study material was composed of cDNA or gDNA derived from T cells, B-cell-depleted T cells, or PBMCs. A de-identified subject ID, COVID-19 status, age in years and sex were almost always included in the sample metadata. Where available, HLA class I and class II types were obtained from metadata supplied by the sample provider rather than from assay-based typing. A freely available public database, intended as a resource for researchers studying the immune response to SARS-CoV-2, is where the repertoires were released.

The collaborating institutions used their own protocols to collect whole blood in K2EDTA tubes. Collaborator samples were shipped for TCRbeta analysis as frozen whole blood, isolated PBMCs, or DNA extracted from either sample type. TCRbeta CDR3 regions were amplified from genomic DNA by means of the immunoSEQ Assay, a bias-controlled multiplex PCR. Processing in the source paper ran as follows. The number of nucleated cells in each sample was estimated by amplification of reference gene primers within the assay. To quantify the absolute abundance of each unique TCRbeta CDR3 rearrangement, sequence reads were collapsed and filtered. For each sample, productive Simpson clonality was calculated as the square root of Simpson's diversity index over productive rearrangements. The table was pulled from immuneACCESS by TCRdb, which kept in-frame rearrangements only. Such tables lose some clones; where checked, under half of the loss comes from unresolved V genes, and the rest has no known cause. V, J and clone size are those of that table, while D and trimming were read from the DNA. The sample has about 170,000 clones on record, under 85% of them singletons. The ten largest clones represent around 2.8% of the sample.

A word on this clone: The specificity of this receptor is unknown. No per-base quality is available; no much larger clone lies one base away.

The research as a whole found: The quantity of clinical and demographic metadata differed by source and by participant and was supplied without curation.

The sequencing input was peripheral blood. The clonotype was recovered from a man in his 70s with acute or convalescent COVID-19.

The DNA is TGTGCCAGCAGCCATGCTGGGACTAGCGGCTCCTACGAGCAGTACTTC. Its protein is CASSHAGTSGSYEQYF. The rearrangement joined TRBV4-2 to TRBJ2-7, and TRBD2 aligns with 11 junction nucleotides. From a lookup of the germline V gene, CDR1 and CDR2 are LGHNA and YNFKEQ. Measured from the cysteine to the phenylalanine, the CDR3 is 16 residues long. CDR3 DNA only is kept here, 48 bases in frame from base 1. After removal of 3 bases from V and 0 bases from J, the junction retains 4 bases not matched to a gene.